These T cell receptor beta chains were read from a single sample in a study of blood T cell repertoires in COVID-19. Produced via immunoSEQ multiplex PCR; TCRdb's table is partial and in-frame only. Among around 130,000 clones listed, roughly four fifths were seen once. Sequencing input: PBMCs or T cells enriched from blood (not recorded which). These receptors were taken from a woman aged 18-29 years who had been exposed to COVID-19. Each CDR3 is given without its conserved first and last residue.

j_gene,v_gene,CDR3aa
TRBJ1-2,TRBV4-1,ASSPGVVEGAYGYT
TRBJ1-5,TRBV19,ASSVGQLQPQH
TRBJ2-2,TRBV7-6,ASRLASGRTLDTGELF
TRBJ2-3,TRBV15,ATSRHMTSGASTDTQY
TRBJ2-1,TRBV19,ASSISDWEYNEQF
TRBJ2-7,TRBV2,ASSGTNSRVQY
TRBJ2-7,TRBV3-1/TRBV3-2,ASSQDRTGGLYEQY
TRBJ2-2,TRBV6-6,ASSRPGGTTYTGELF
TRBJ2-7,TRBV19,ASSLKLAGPYEQY
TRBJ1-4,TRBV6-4,ASSPGQNLGGEKLF
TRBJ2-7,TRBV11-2,ASSLRVLGYEQY
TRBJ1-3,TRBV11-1,ASSPAGHHSGNTIY
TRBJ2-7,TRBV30,AWSSGSGPSYEQY
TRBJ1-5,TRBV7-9,ASSQGTGNQPQH